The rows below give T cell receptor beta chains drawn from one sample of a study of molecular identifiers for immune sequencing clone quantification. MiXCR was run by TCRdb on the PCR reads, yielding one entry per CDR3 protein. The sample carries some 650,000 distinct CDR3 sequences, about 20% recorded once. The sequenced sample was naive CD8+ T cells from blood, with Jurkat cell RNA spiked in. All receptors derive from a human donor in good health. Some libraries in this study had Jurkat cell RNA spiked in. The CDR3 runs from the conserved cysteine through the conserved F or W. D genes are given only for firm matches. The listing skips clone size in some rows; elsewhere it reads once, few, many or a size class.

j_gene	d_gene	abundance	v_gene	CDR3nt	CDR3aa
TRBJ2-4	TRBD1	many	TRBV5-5	TGTGCCAGCAGCTTGGCCGAGAGGGGGCTTGGCTATGCCAAAAACATTCAGTACTTC	CASSLAERGLGYAKNIQYF
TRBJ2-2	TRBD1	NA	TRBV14	TGTGCCAGCAGCACCGGGACAGGGCTAACCGCGAACACCGGGGAGCTGTTTTTT	CASSTGTGLTANTGELFF
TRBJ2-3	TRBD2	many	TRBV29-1	TGCAGCGTTGAGGGAACTAGCGGAGTCACAGATACGCAGTATTTT	CSVEGTSGVTDTQYF
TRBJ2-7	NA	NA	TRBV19	TGTGCCAGTTGTATACTACAGGGTAACGAGCAGTACTTC	CASCILQGNEQYF
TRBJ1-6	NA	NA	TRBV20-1	TGCAGTGCTAGAGGAAACAGGCACCTCTCCTATAATTCACCCCTCCACTTT	CSARGNRHLSYNSPLHF
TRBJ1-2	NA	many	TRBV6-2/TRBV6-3	TGTGCCAGCAGTTACGAAACGGACTATGGCTACACCTTC	CASSYETDYGYTF
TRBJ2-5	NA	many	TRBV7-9	TGTGCCAGCAGCTCCGGACAACTCTTGCTCCAGGAGACCCAGTACTTC	CASSSGQLLLQETQYF
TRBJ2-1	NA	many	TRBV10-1	TGCGCCAGCAGTGGCCAGCCGAATGAGCAGTTCTTC	CASSGQPNEQFF
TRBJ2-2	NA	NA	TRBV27	TGTGCCAGCAGTAAACAATATAACACAGGGACCGGGGAGCTGTTTTTT	CASSKQYNTGTGELFF
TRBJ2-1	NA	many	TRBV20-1	TGCAGTGTGCGGGGCTCCCGGAGGGCCGCCATCAATGAGCAGTTCTTC	CSVRGSRRAAINEQFF
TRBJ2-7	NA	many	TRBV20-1	TGCAGTGCTAGAGGCCCTGGGACTTCTTACGAGCAGTACTTC	CSARGPGTSYEQYF
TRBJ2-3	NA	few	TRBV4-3	TGCGCCAGCAGCCAACAGACCACAGATACGCAGTATTTT	CASSQQTTDTQYF
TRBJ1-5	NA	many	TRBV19	TGTGCTTCGTTACCAGGGACGGCCAGCAATCAGCCCCAGCATTTT	CASLPGTASNQPQHF
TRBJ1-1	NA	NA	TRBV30	TGTGCCTGGAGTGCGGGGGGCGCGGCCACTGAAGCTTTCTTT	CAWSAGGAATEAFF
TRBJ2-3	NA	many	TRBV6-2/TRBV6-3	TGTGCCAGCAGTTACGATTATAGCGGCGGCAGCACAGATACGCAGTATTTT	CASSYDYSGGSTDTQYF
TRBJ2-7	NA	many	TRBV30	TGTGCCTGGGTGGACCGAAGCTCCTACGAGCAGTACTTC	CAWVDRSSYEQYF
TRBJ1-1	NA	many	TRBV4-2	TGTGCCAGCAGCCAAGCAGGGACTAACACTGAAGCTTTCTTT	CASSQAGTNTEAFF
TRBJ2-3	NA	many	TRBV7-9	TGTGCCAGCAGCTTAGACAGCACACAGACAGATACGCAGTATTTT	CASSLDSTQTDTQYF
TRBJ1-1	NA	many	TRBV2	TGTGCCAGCAGTGACTCTGGACAGAACACTGAAGCTTTCTTT	CASSDSGQNTEAFF
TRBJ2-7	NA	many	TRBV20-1	TGCAGTGCGCAGAGGAGGGAGGCCTACGAGCAGTACTTC	CSAQRREAYEQYF
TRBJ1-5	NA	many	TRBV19	TGTGCCAGTAGTATAGGGGGTCTTGAGCCCCAGCATTTT	CASSIGGLEPQHF
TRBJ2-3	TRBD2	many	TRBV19	TGTGCCAGTAGTATGTCGGGGGGATACACAGATACGCAGTATTTT	CASSMSGGYTDTQYF
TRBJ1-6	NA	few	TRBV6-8	TGTGCCAGCACTATTACCGACAGGACCTCATCATCCTATAATTCACCCCTCCACTTT	CASTITDRTSSSYNSPLHF
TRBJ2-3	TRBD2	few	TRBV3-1	TGTGCCAGCAGCCTAGCGGGAATGGCAGATACGCAGTATTTT	CASSLAGMADTQYF
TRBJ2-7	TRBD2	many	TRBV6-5	TGTGCCAGCAGTTACTCACTAGCGGGAGTGAACGAGCAGTACTTC	CASSYSLAGVNEQYF
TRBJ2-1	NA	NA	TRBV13	TGTGCCAGCAGCCCAGAGGGGACCCTTCTCTACAATGAGCAGTTCTTC	CASSPEGTLLYNEQFF